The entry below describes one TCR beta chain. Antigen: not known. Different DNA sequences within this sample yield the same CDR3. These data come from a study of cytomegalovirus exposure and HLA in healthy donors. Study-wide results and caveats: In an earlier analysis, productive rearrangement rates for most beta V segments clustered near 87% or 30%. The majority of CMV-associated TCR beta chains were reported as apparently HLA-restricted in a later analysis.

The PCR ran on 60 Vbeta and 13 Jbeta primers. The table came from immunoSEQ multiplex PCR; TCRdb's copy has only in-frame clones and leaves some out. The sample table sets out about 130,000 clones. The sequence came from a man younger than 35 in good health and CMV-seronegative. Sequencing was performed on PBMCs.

CDR3 nucleotide sequence: TGTGCCAGCAGTTTACCTGGACAGGGGACAGATACGCAGTATTTT. It specifies CASSLPGQGTDTQYF. The gene calls are TRBV28 and TRBJ2-3; TRBD1 aligns across 9 bases. This CDR3 contains 15 residues. CDR1 is MDHEN and CDR2 is SYDVKM in the germline V gene. V trimming: 2 bases; J trimming: 3 bases; junction bases outside the gene matches: 3.